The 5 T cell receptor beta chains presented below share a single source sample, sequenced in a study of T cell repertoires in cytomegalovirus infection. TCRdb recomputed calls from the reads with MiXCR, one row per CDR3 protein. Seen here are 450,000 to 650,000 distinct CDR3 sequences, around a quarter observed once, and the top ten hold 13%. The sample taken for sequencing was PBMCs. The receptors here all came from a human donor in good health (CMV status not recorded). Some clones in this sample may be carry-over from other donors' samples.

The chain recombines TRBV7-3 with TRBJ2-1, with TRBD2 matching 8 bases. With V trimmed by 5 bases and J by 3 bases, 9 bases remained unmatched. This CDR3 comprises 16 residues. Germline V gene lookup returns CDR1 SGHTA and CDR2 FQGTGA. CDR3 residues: CASSPSGRLGYNEQFF. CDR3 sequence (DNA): TGTGCCAGCAGCCCCAGCGGGAGACTCGGCTACAATGAGCAGTTCTTC.

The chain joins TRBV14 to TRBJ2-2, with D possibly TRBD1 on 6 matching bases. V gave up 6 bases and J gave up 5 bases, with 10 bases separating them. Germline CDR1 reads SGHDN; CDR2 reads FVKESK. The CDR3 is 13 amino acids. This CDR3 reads CASRGQQTGELFF. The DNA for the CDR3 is TGTGCCAGCAGGGGACAACAAACCGGGGAGCTGTTTTTT.

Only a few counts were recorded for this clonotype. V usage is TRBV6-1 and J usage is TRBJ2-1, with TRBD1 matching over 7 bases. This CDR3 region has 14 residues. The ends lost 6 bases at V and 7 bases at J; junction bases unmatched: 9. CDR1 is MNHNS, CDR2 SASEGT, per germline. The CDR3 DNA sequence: TGTGCCAGCAGCCCTTTCGGGACAGTAAATGAGCAGTTCTTC. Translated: CASSPFGTVNEQFF.

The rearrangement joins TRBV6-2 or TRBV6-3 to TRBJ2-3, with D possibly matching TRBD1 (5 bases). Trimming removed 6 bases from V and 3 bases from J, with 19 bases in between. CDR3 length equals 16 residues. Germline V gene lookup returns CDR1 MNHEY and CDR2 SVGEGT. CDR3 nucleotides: TGTGCCAGCAGACGCGACAGACACCCTTGGACAGATACGCAGTATTTT. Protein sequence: CASRRDRHPWTDTQYF.

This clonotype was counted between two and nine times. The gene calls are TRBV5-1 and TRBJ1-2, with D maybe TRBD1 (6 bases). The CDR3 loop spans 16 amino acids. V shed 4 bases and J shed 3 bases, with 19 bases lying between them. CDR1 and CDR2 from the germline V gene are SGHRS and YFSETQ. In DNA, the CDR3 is TGCGCCAGCAGCAGGGCGAGAGGAGGGGGAGACTATGGCTACACCTTC. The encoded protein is CASSRARGGGDYGYTF. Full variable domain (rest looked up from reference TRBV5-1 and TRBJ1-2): KAGVTQTPRYLIKTRGQQVTLSCSPISGHRSVSWYQQTPGQGLQFLFEYFSETQRNKGNFPGRFSGRQFSNSRSEMNVSTLELGDSALYLCASSRARGGGDYGYTFGSGTRLTVV.